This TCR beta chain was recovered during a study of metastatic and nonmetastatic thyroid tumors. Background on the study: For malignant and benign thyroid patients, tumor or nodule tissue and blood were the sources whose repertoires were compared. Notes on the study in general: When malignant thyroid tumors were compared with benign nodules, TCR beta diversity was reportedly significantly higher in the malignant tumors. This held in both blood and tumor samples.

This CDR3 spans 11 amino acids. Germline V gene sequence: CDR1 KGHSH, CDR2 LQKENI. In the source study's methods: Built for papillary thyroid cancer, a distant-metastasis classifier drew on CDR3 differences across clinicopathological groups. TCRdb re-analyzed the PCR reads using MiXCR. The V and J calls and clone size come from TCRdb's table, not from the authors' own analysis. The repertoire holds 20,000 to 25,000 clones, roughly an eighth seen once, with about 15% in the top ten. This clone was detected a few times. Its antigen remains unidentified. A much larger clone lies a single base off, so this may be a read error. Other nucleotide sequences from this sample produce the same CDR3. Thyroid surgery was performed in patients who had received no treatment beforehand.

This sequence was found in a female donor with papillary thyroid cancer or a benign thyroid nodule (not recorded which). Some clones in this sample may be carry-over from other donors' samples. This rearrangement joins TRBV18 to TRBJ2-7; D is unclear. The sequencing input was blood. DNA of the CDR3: TGTGCTAGCTCACACGAATACGAGCAGTACTTC. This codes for CASSHEYEQYF.